The TCR beta chain under discussion was sequenced for a study of T cells in Graves' hyperthyroidism and ophthalmopathy. Overall study results and limits: Blood also held most thyroid clonotypes expanded beyond 0.001.

There were TCR beta CDR3 regions amplified from RNA transcripts. Carried out on the TCR CDR3, a first-round RT-PCR used the HTBI primer set. TCRdb itself ran the multiplex PCR reads through MiXCR, one entry per CDR3 protein. The sample records about 96,000 distinct CDR3 sequences, around 52% being singletons. On this clonotype itself: Its matching antigen is unknown.

Exclusions: uncontrolled infection, other autoimmune disease, pregnancy, lactation. This CDR3 is 14 amino acids long. V lost 6 bases and J 6 bases, leaving 17 bases between the germline ends. The germline V gene has CDR1 SEHNR and CDR2 FQNEAQ (reference sequence). This sequence was found in a woman between 40 and 50 years old with Graves' hyperthyroidism. Sequences were obtained from blood. This sequence joins TRBV7-9 and TRBJ1-1; D possibly corresponds to TRBD1 (5 bases). The CDR3 DNA sequence: TGTGCCAGCAGTCAGTCGGGGCCGTACCCTGAAGCTTTCTTT. Translation gives CASSQSGPYPEAFF.